Listed below are T cell receptor beta chains from one sample, sequenced in a study of T-cell reconstitution after alpha-beta-depleted transplantation in children. TCRdb fed the PCR reads into MiXCR, producing one record per CDR3 protein. The table has almost 600,000 distinct CDR3 sequences, around 27% seen once. This material consisted of PBMCs, taken before TCRalphabeta/CD19-depleted stem cell transplant. The source is a boy under two years old with Wiskott-Aldrich syndrome, due to receive a stem cell transplant. CDR3s include the opening cysteine and the closing phenylalanine or tryptophan.

v_gene,j_gene,CDR3aa
TRBV7-9,TRBJ2-7,CASSLASWERYEQYF
TRBV5-1,TRBJ2-1,CASSLSAGVRNEQFF
TRBV12-3/TRBV12-4,TRBJ2-5,CASSPWSGQQETQYF
TRBV5-1,TRBJ1-4,CASSPGQVNEKLFF
TRBV11-1,TRBJ2-5,CASSLVVRQLAGAETQYF
TRBV20-1,TRBJ2-2,CSARESLSTGELFF
TRBV21-1,TRBJ2-5,CASSKERTEKETQYF
TRBV7-2,TRBJ2-3,CASSLGSGSVDTQYF
TRBV11-3,TRBJ2-3,CASSFSRGQDTQYF
TRBV5-1,TRBJ2-1,CASSPAGVGEQFF
TRBV10-3,TRBJ2-3,CAIRNSGRGDTQYF
TRBV5-1,TRBJ2-3,CASSLEQRRRTDTQYF
TRBV18,TRBJ2-5,CASSPQQELIQETQYF
TRBV20-1,TRBJ2-1,CSARSTSGRSYNEQFF
TRBV20-1,TRBJ2-1,CSASGGFNNEQFF
TRBV10-1,TRBJ2-1,CASSDLSGSNYNEQFF
TRBV5-5,TRBJ2-5,CASSADGARWAQYF
TRBV10-2,TRBJ2-3,CASGLFSGISTDTQYF
TRBV28,TRBJ2-7,CASSFPDRSYEQYF
TRBV5-1,TRBJ2-7,CASSLTSGSLSYEQYF
TRBV11-2,TRBJ2-5,CASSTGQRGQETQYF
TRBV27,TRBJ2-1,CASSTRLAGRLRSNEQFF
TRBV7-6,TRBJ2-5,CASSSAAPETQYF
TRBV4-1,TRBJ1-1,CASSRPTYITEAFF
TRBV28,TRBJ2-6,CASSARANVLTF
TRBV30,TRBJ2-3,CAWRWTSGTDTQYF
TRBV20-1,TRBJ2-5,CSAHSGETQYF
TRBV11-1,TRBJ2-1,CASSLGAASYNEQFF
TRBV6-1,TRBJ2-3,CASNGPGTDTQYF
TRBV20-1,TRBJ2-4,CSASGRGGNIQYF
TRBV5-1,TRBJ2-2,CASSFSGEAGELFF
TRBV28,TRBJ1-4,CASNRGGLETNEKLFF
TRBV5-1,TRBJ2-5,CASSTTDRWGETQYF
TRBV19,TRBJ1-1,CASSGGSYTEAFF